Listed below are T cell receptor beta chains from one sample, sequenced in a study of blood T cell repertoires in COVID-19. Profiling relied on immunoSEQ multiplex PCR, and the TCRdb table lists in-frame clones only, not all of them. The table lists some 370,000 clones, roughly 86% of them singletons, with 8% to 13% in the top ten. The sample was peripheral blood. These receptors all come from a woman in her twenties or thirties with COVID-19, enrolled during active disease. Both conserved end residues are part of each CDR3. The order of the fields is V gene, D gene, J gene, clone size, CDR3 protein, CDR3 DNA. D genes are given only for firm matches. Expanded clones are given a class, and other clones once, few, many or no size at all.

V gene: TRBV2; D gene: .; J gene: TRBJ1-2; clone size: .; CDR3 protein: CASSDPSNYGYTF; CDR3 DNA: TGTGCCAGCAGTGATCCGAGTAACTATGGCTACACCTTC
V gene: TRBV4-2; D gene: .; J gene: TRBJ2-2; clone size: .; CDR3 protein: CASSQELGDILNTGELFF; CDR3 DNA: TGTGCCAGCAGCCAAGAATTAGGCGACATACTGAACACCGGGGAGCTGTTTTTT
V gene: TRBV3-1/TRBV3-2; D gene: .; J gene: TRBJ2-7; clone size: many; CDR3 protein: CASSQGASTYEQYF; CDR3 DNA: TGTGCCAGCAGCCAGGGGGCCTCCACCTACGAGCAGTACTTC
V gene: TRBV7-6; D gene: TRBD1; J gene: TRBJ1-2; clone size: .; CDR3 protein: CASSLVSGQGAGGYTF; CDR3 DNA: TGTGCCAGCAGCTTAGTCTCGGGACAGGGGGCGGGTGGCTACACCTTC
V gene: TRBV28; D gene: .; J gene: TRBJ1-2; clone size: .; CDR3 protein: CASSSSGQGNYGYTF; CDR3 DNA: .
V gene: TRBV7-9; D gene: .; J gene: TRBJ2-1; clone size: .; CDR3 protein: CATPLRGRAFNEQFF; CDR3 DNA: TGTGCCACGCCCTTGAGGGGGAGGGCCTTCAATGAGCAGTTCTTC
V gene: TRBV21-1; D gene: .; J gene: TRBJ2-6; clone size: .; CDR3 protein: CASSKALTGHSGANVLTF; CDR3 DNA: TGTGCCAGCAGCAAAGCCCTGACAGGACACTCTGGGGCCAACGTCCTGACTTTC
V gene: TRBV23-1; D gene: TRBD1; J gene: TRBJ2-7; clone size: .; CDR3 protein: CASSRRTGAYEQYF; CDR3 DNA: TGCGCCAGCAGTCGACGGACAGGGGCCTACGAGCAGTACTTC
V gene: TRBV28; D gene: TRBD2; J gene: TRBJ2-7; clone size: .; CDR3 protein: CASSHWTSGSSYEQYF; CDR3 DNA: TGTGCCAGCAGTCACTGGACTAGCGGGAGTTCCTACGAGCAGTACTTC
V gene: TRBV2; D gene: TRBD1; J gene: TRBJ1-1; clone size: .; CDR3 protein: CATDRDTEAFF; CDR3 DNA: TGTGCAACCGACAGGGACACTGAAGCTTTCTTT
V gene: TRBV5-1; D gene: .; J gene: TRBJ1-3; clone size: .; CDR3 protein: CASSLEVAASGNTIYF; CDR3 DNA: TGCGCCAGCAGCTTGGAGGTTGCGGCATCTGGAAACACCATATATTTT
V gene: TRBV7-9; D gene: TRBD2; J gene: TRBJ2-1; clone size: .; CDR3 protein: CASSSIAGGLNEQFF; CDR3 DNA: TGTGCCAGCAGCTCCATAGCGGGAGGCCTCAATGAGCAGTTCTTC
V gene: TRBV14; D gene: .; J gene: TRBJ2-7; clone size: .; CDR3 protein: CASSQDPPGFYEQYF; CDR3 DNA: TGTGCCAGCAGCCAAGATCCCCCGGGGTTCTACGAGCAGTACTTC
V gene: TRBV15; D gene: .; J gene: TRBJ1-3; clone size: .; CDR3 protein: CATTSVLGHSGNTIYF; CDR3 DNA: TGTGCCACCACCTCAGTCCTGGGACACTCTGGAAACACCATATATTTT
V gene: TRBV5-6; D gene: .; J gene: TRBJ1-3; clone size: .; CDR3 protein: CASSSPLGNTIYF; CDR3 DNA: TGTGCCAGCAGCTCTCCCCTGGGAAACACCATATATTTT
V gene: TRBV24-1; D gene: TRBD1; J gene: TRBJ2-1; clone size: .; CDR3 protein: CATSEGQGSRLNEQFF; CDR3 DNA: TGTGCCACCAGTGAGGGACAGGGGAGTAGGCTCAATGAGCAGTTCTTC
V gene: TRBV27; D gene: .; J gene: TRBJ2-7; clone size: .; CDR3 protein: CASNPSGSYEQYF; CDR3 DNA: TGTGCCAGCAATCCCTCGGGGTCCTACGAGCAGTACTTC
V gene: TRBV7-9; D gene: .; J gene: TRBJ1-2; clone size: .; CDR3 protein: CASSSNANYGYTF; CDR3 DNA: TGTGCCAGCAGCTCCAATGCGAATTATGGCTACACCTTC
V gene: TRBV5-1; D gene: .; J gene: TRBJ2-3; clone size: .; CDR3 protein: CASSFLTPQVTDTQYF; CDR3 DNA: TGCGCCAGCAGCTTCCTGACCCCGCAGGTAACAGATACGCAGTATTTT
V gene: TRBV7-2; D gene: .; J gene: TRBJ2-2; clone size: few; CDR3 protein: CASSLTGTNTGELFF; CDR3 DNA: TGTGCCAGCAGCCTGACAGGAACGAACACCGGGGAGCTGTTTTTT
V gene: TRBV9; D gene: .; J gene: TRBJ2-2; clone size: .; CDR3 protein: CASSSRTEGNGELFF; CDR3 DNA: TGTGCCAGCAGCTCCCGGACAGAGGGTAACGGGGAGCTGTTTTTT
V gene: TRBV27; D gene: .; J gene: TRBJ2-3; clone size: .; CDR3 protein: CASSRLLGAGTDTQYF; CDR3 DNA: TGTGCCAGCAGTCGCTTGCTGGGGGCCGGCACAGATACGCAGTATTTT
V gene: TRBV7-9; D gene: .; J gene: TRBJ2-5; clone size: .; CDR3 protein: CASSFSGRQETQYF; CDR3 DNA: TGTGCCAGCAGCTTCTCCGGGAGACAAGAGACCCAGTACTTC
V gene: TRBV5-5; D gene: TRBD1; J gene: TRBJ2-7; clone size: .; CDR3 protein: CASSSSRDRDSYEQYF; CDR3 DNA: TGTGCCAGCAGCTCGTCCCGGGACAGGGATTCGTACGAGCAGTACTTC
V gene: TRBV23-1; D gene: .; J gene: TRBJ1-5; clone size: .; CDR3 protein: CASSQIGDQPQHF; CDR3 DNA: TGCGCCAGCAGTCAAATAGGGGATCAGCCCCAGCATTTT
V gene: TRBV5-8; D gene: TRBD1; J gene: TRBJ2-1; clone size: .; CDR3 protein: CASSFYRGTYNEQFF; CDR3 DNA: TGTGCCAGCAGCTTCTACAGGGGGACCTACAATGAGCAGTTCTTC
V gene: TRBV5-1; D gene: .; J gene: TRBJ2-7; clone size: once; CDR3 protein: CASSETGGSYEQYF; CDR3 DNA: TGCGCCAGCAGTGAGACAGGAGGATCCTACGAGCAGTACTTC
V gene: TRBV15; D gene: TRBD1; J gene: TRBJ1-6; clone size: .; CDR3 protein: CATSTDRASPLHF; CDR3 DNA: TGTGCCACCAGCACCGACAGGGCTTCACCCCTCCACTTT
V gene: TRBV5-1; D gene: .; J gene: TRBJ2-1; clone size: .; CDR3 protein: CASSPTPKAGSEQFF; CDR3 DNA: TGCGCCAGCAGCCCGACACCGAAGGCGGGTAGTGAGCAGTTCTTC
V gene: TRBV6-5; D gene: .; J gene: TRBJ2-2; clone size: .; CDR3 protein: CASSRPWERTGELFF; CDR3 DNA: TGTGCCAGCAGTCGTCCCTGGGAGAGGACCGGGGAGCTGTTTTTT
V gene: TRBV18; D gene: TRBD2; J gene: TRBJ2-3; clone size: .; CDR3 protein: CASSPRRDYTDTQYF; CDR3 DNA: TGTGCCAGCTCACCCCGCCGGGACTACACAGATACGCAGTATTTT
V gene: TRBV5-6; D gene: TRBD2; J gene: TRBJ2-2; clone size: .; CDR3 protein: CASSSRGLAGGHGELFF; CDR3 DNA: TGTGCCAGCAGCTCACGTGGACTAGCGGGAGGGCACGGGGAGCTGTTTTTT
V gene: TRBV21-1; D gene: .; J gene: TRBJ1-2; clone size: .; CDR3 protein: CASSFPETVAPAGYTF; CDR3 DNA: TGTGCCAGCAGCTTTCCGGAGACGGTCGCTCCCGCTGGCTACACCTTC
V gene: TRBV10-3; D gene: .; J gene: TRBJ1-4; clone size: once; CDR3 protein: CATGEGSTTNEKLFF; CDR3 DNA: TGTGCCACCGGGGAGGGGAGTACGACTAATGAAAAACTGTTTTTT
V gene: TRBV11-3; D gene: .; J gene: TRBJ2-3; clone size: .; CDR3 protein: CASSSQDSATDTQYF; CDR3 DNA: TGTGCCAGCAGCTCTCAGGACTCAGCCACAGATACGCAGTATTTT
V gene: TRBV5-4; D gene: .; J gene: TRBJ1-2; clone size: .; CDR3 protein: CASSPMGENYGYTF; CDR3 DNA: TGTGCCAGCAGCCCTATGGGAGAGAACTATGGCTACACCTTC
V gene: TRBV10-3; D gene: TRBD1; J gene: TRBJ1-1; clone size: .; CDR3 protein: CAISAGPGQGANTEAFF; CDR3 DNA: TGTGCCATCAGTGCCGGGCCGGGACAGGGGGCTAACACTGAAGCTTTCTTT
V gene: TRBV9; D gene: .; J gene: TRBJ2-5; clone size: .; CDR3 protein: CASSVAVAGSQETQYF; CDR3 DNA: TGTGCCAGCAGCGTAGCAGTCGCGGGCAGCCAAGAGACCCAGTACTTC
V gene: TRBV5-5; D gene: TRBD2; J gene: TRBJ2-7; clone size: .; CDR3 protein: CASSLELAGGPSSYEQYF; CDR3 DNA: TGTGCCAGCAGCTTGGAACTAGCGGGAGGCCCCAGCTCCTACGAGCAGTACTTC
V gene: TRBV6-5; D gene: TRBD1; J gene: TRBJ2-7; clone size: .; CDR3 protein: CASSPEGASSYEQYF; CDR3 DNA: TGTGCCAGCAGCCCAGAGGGGGCATCCTCCTACGAGCAGTACTTC